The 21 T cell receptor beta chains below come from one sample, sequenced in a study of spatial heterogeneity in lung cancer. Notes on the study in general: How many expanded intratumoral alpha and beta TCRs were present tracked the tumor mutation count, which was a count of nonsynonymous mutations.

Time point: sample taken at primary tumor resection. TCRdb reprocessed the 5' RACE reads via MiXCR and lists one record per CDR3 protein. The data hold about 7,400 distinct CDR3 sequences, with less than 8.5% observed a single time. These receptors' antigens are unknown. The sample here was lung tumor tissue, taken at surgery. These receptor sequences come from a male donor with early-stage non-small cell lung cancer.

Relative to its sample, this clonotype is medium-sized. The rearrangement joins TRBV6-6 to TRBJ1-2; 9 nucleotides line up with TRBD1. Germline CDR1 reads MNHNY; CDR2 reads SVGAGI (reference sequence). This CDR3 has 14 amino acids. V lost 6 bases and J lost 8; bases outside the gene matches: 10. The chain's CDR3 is CASRIQGATRGYTF. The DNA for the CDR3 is TGTGCCAGCAGGATACAGGGGGCAACGCGGGGCTACACCTTC.

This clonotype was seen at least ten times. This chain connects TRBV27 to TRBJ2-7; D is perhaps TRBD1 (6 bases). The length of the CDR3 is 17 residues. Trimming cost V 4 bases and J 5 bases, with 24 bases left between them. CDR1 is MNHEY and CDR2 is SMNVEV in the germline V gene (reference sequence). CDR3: CASSSPLSGTKVHEQYF. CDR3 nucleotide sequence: TGTGCCAGCAGTTCTCCCCTCTCCGGGACAAAGGTCCACGAGCAGTACTTC.

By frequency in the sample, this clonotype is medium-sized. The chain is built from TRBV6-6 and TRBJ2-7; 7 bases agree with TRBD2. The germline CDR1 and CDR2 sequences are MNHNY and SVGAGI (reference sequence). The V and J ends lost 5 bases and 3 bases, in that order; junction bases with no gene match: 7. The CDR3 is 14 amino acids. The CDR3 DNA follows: TGTGCCAGCAGTGCCGCGGGGGACGGCTACGAGCAGTACTTC. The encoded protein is CASSAAGDGYEQYF.

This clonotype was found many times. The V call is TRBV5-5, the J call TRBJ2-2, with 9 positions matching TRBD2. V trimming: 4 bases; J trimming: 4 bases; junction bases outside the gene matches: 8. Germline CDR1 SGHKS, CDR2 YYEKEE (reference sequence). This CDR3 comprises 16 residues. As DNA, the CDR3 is TGTGCCAGCAGCCGCCCTAGCGGGACGGGCACCGGGGAGCTGTTTTTT. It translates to CASSRPSGTGTGELFF.

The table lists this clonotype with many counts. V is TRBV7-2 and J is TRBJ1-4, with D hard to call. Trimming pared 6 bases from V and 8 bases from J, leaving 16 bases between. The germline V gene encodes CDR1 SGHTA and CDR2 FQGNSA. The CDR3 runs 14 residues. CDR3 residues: CASSHPRSGEKLFF. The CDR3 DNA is TGTGCCAGCAGTCATCCGAGAAGCGGGGAAAAACTGTTTTTT. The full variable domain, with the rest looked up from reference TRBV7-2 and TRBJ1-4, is GAGVSQSPSNKVTEKGKDVELRCDPISGHTALYWYRQSLGQGLEFLIYFQGNSAPDKSGLPSDRFSAERTGGSVSTLTIQRTQQEDSAVYLCASSHPRSGEKLFFGSGTQLSVL.

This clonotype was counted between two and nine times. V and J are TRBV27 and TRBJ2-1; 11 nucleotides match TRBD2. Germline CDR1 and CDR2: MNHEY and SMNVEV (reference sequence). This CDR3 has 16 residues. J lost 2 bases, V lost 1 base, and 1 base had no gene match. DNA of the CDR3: TGTGCCAGCAGTTTATTACTAGCGGGAGCCTACAATGAGCAGTTCTTC. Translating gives CASSLLLAGAYNEQFF.

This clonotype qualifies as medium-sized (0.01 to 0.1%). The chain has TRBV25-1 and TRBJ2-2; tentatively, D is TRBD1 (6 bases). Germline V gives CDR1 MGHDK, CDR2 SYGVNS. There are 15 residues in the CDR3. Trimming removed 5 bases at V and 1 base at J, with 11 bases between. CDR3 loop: CASSKQGKNTGELFF. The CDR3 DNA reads TGTGCCAGCAGTAAACAGGGAAAGAACACCGGGGAGCTGTTTTTT.

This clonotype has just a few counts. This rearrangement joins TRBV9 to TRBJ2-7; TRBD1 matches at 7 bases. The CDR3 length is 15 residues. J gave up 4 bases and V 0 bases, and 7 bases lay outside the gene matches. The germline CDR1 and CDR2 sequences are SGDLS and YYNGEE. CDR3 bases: TGTGCCAGCAGCGTAGATACAGGGGCTATTTACGAGCAGTACTTC. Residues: CASSVDTGAIYEQYF. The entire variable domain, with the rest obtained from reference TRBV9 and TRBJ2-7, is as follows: DSGVTQTPKHLITATGQRVTLRCSPRSGDLSVYWYQQSLDQGLQFLIQYYNGEERAKGNILERFSAQQFPDLHSELNLSSLELGDSALYFCASSVDTGAIYEQYFGPGTRLTVT.

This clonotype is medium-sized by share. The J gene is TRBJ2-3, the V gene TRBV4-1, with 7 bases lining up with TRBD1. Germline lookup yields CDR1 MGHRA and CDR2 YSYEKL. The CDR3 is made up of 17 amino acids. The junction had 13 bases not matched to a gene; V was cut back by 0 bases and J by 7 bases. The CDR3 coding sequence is TGCGCCAGCAGCCAAGACAATTACCGGGACAGATATAATACGCAGTATTTT. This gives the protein CASSQDNYRDRYNTQYF.

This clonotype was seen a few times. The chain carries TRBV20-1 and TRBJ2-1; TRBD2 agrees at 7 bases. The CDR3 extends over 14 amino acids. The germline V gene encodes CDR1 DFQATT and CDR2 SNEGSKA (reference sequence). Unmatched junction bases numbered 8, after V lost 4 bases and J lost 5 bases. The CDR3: CSAIPLAGDNEQFF. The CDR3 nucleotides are TGCAGTGCTATCCCCTTAGCGGGTGACAATGAGCAGTTCTTC.

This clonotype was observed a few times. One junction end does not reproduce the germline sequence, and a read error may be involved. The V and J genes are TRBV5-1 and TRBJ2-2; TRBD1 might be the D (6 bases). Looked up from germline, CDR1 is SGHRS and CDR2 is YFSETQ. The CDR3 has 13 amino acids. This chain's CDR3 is CASSWDTTTGELF. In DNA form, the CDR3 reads TGCGCCAGCAGCTGGGACACAACCACCGGGGAGCTGTTT.

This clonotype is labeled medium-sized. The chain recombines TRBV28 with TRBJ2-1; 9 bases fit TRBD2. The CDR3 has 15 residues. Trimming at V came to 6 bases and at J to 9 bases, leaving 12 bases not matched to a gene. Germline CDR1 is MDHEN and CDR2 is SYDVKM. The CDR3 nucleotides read TGTGCCAGCAGGCCCGGTCGCGGGAGGGCTGGTGAGCAGTTCTTC. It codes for CASRPGRGRAGEQFF.

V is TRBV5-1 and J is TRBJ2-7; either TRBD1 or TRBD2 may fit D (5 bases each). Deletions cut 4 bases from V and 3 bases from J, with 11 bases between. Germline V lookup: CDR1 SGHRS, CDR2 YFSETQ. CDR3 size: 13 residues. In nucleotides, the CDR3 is TGCGCCAGCAGCCCCATGGGGGACTACGAGCAGTACTTC. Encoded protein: CASSPMGDYEQYF. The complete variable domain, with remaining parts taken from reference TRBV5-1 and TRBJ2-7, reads KAGVTQTPRYLIKTRGQQVTLSCSPISGHRSVSWYQQTPGQGLQFLFEYFSETQRNKGNFPGRFSGRQFSNSRSEMNVSTLELGDSALYLCASSPMGDYEQYFGPGTRLTVT.

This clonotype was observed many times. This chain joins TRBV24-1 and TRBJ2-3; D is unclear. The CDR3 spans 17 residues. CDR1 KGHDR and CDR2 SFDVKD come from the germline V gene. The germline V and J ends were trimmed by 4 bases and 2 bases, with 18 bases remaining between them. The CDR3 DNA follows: TGTGCCACCAGTGACCCTACCCTGTCCACCTCCACAGATACGCAGTATTTT. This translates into CATSDPTLSTSTDTQYF.

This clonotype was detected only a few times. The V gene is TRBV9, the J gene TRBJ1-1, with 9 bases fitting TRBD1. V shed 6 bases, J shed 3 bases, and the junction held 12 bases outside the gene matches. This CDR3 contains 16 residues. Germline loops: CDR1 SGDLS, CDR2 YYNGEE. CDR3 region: CASTPGGDRADTEAFF. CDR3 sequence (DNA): TGTGCCAGCACCCCGGGGGGGGACAGGGCCGACACTGAAGCTTTCTTT.

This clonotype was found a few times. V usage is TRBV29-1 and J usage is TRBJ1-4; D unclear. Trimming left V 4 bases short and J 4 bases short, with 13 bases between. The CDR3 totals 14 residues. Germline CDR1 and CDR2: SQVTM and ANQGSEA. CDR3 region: CSVAAHEDNEKLFF. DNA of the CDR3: TGCAGCGTTGCGGCACATGAGGATAATGAAAAACTGTTTTTT.

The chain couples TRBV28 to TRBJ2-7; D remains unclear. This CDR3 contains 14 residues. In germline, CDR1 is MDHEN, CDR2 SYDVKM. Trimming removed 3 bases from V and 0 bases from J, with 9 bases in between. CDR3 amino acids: CASSFGRISYEQYF. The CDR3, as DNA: TGTGCCAGCAGTTTTGGGCGGATCTCCTACGAGCAGTACTTC.

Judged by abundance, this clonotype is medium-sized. This CDR3 reads CASSQNSFYPLTDTQYF. The CDR3 region has the DNA TGCGCCAGCAGCCAAAACAGCTTTTACCCCCTCACAGATACGCAGTATTTT. V usage is TRBV4-1 and J usage is TRBJ2-3; D is ambiguous. Trimming removed 2 bases from V and 2 bases from J, with 17 bases in between. CDR3 length: 17 residues. Germline V gene data show CDR1 as MGHRA and CDR2 as YSYEKL.

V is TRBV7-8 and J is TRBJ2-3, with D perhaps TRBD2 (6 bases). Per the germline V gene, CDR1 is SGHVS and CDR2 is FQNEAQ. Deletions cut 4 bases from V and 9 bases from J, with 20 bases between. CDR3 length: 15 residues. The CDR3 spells CASSYDRDWGWTQYF. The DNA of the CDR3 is TGTGCCAGCAGCTACGACCGGGACTGGGGATGGACGCAGTATTTT. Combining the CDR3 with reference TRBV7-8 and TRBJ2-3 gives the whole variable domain GAGVSQSPRYKVAKRGQDVALRCDPISGHVSLFWYQQALGQGPEFLTYFQNEAQLDKSGLPSDRFFAERPEGSVSTLKIQRTQQEDSAVYLCASSYDRDWGWTQYFGPGTRLTVL.

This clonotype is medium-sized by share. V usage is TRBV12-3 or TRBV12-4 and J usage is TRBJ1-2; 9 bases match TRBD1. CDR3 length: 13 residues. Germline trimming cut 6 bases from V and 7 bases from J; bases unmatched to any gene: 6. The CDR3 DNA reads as TGTGCCAGCAGGCTTGGACAGGGGTTTGGCTACACCTTC. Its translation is CASRLGQGFGYTF.

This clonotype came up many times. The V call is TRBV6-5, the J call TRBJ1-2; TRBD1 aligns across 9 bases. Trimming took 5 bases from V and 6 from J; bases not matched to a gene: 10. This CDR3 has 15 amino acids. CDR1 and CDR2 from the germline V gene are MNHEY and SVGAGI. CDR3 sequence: CASSLVGTGNNGYTF. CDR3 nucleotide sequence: TGTGCCAGCAGTCTAGTCGGGACAGGGAATAATGGCTACACCTTC.